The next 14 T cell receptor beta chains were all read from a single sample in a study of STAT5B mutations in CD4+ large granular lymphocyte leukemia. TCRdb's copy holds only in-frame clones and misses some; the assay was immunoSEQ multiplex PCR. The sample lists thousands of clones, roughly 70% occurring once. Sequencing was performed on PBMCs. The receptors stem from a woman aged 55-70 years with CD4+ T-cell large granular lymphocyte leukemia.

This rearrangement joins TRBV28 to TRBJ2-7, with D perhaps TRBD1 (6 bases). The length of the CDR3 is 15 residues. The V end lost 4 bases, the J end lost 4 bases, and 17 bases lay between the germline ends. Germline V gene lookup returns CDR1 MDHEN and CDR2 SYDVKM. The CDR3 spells CASSSRRGYIYEQYF. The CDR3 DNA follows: TGTGCCAGCAGTTCCCGAAGGGGGTATATATACGAGCAGTACTTC.

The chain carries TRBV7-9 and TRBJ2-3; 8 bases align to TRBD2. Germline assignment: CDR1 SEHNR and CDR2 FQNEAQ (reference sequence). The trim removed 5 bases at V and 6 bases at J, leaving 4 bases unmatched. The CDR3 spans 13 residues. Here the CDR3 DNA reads TGTGCCAGCAGCCGAGCGGGAGCCGATACGCAGTATTTT. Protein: CASSRAGADTQYF.

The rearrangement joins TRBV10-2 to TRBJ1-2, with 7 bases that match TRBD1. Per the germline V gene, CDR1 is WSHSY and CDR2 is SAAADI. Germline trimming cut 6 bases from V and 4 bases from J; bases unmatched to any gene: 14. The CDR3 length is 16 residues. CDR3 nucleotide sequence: TGCGCCAGCAGCGAATTCGCCGGGACAGTACGCTATGGCTACACCTTC. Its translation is CASSEFAGTVRYGYTF.

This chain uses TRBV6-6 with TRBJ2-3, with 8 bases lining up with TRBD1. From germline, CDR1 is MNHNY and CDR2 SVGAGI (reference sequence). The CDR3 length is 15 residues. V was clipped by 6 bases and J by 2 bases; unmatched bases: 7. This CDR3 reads CASSLTGGYTDTQYF. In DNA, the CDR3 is TGTGCCAGCAGCCTCACAGGGGGGTACACAGATACGCAGTATTTT.

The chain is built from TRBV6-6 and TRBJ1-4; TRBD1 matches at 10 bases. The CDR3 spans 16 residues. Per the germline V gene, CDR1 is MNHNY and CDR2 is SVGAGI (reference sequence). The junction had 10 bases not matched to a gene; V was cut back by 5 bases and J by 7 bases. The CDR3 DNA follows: TGTGCCAGCAGTACCGACGCCGGGACAGGGGTTGAAAAACTGTTTTTT. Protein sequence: CASSTDAGTGVEKLFF.

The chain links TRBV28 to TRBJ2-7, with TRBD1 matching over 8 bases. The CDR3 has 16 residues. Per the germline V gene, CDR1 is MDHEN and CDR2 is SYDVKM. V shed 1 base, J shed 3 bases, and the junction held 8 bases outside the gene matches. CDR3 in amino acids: CASSLSGGSIIYEQYF. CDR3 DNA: TGTGCCAGCAGTTTATCAGGGGGCAGCATCATCTACGAGCAGTACTTC.

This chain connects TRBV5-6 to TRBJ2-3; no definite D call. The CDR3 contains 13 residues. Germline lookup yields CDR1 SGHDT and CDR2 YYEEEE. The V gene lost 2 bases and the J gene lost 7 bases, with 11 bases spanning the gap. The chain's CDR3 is CASSFGPGNTQYF. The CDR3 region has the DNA TGTGCCAGCAGCTTTGGACCGGGTAATACGCAGTATTTT.

CDR3 in amino acids: CASSLGAPGIGEQYF. The CDR3 coding sequence is TGTGCCAGCAGCTTGGGGGCGCCAGGAATTGGCGAGCAGTACTTC. The chain has TRBV5-6 and TRBJ2-7, with D hard to call. Trimming removed 0 bases from V and 6 bases from J, with 16 bases in between. The CDR3 runs 15 residues. From germline, CDR1 is SGHDT and CDR2 YYEEEE.

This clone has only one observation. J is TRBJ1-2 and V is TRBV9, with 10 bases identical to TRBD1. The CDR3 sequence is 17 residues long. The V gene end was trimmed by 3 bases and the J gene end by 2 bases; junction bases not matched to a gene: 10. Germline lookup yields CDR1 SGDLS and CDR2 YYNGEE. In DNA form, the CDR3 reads TGTGCCAGCAGCGAGCATCCGACAGGGGGCGCCAACTATGGCTACACCTTC. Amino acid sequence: CASSEHPTGGANYGYTF.

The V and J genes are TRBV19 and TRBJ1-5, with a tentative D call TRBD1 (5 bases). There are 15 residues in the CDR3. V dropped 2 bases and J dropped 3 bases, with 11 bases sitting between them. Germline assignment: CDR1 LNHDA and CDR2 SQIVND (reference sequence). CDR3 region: CASSIRAGDNQPQHF. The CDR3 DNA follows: TGTGCCAGTAGTATAAGGGCGGGGGACAATCAGCCCCAGCATTTT.

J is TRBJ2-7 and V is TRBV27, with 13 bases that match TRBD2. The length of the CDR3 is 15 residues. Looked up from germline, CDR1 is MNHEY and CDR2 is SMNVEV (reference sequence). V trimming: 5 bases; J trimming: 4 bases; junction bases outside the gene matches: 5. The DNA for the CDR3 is TGTGCCAGCAGTGTACTAGCGGGAGGGCCGTACGAGCAGTACTTC. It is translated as CASSVLAGGPYEQYF.

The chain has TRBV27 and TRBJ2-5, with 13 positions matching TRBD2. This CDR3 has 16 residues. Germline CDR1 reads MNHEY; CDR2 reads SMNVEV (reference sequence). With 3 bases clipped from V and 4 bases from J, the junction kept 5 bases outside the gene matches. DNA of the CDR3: TGTGCCAGCAGTTTGAGGACTAGCGGGAGTTCAGAGACCCAGTACTTC. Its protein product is CASSLRTSGSSETQYF.

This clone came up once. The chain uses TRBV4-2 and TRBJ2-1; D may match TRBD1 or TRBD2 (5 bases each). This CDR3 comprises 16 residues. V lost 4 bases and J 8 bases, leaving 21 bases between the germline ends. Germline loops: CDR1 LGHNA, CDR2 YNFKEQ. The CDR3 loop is CASSRLNRGYNDEQFF. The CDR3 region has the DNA TGTGCCAGCAGCCGCCTAAACCGGGGCTACAATGATGAGCAGTTCTTC.

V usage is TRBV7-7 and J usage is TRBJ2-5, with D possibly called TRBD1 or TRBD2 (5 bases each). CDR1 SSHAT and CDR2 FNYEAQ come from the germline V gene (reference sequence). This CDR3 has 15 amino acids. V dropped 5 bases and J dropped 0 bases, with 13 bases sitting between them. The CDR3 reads CASSPGRTYQETQYF. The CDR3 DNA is TGTGCCAGCAGCCCGGGACGGACTTACCAAGAGACCCAGTACTTC.